Following are 7 T cell receptor beta chains from one sample sequenced in a study of blood T cell repertoires in COVID-19. Repertoires were generated with immunoSEQ multiplex PCR, while TCRdb's copy carries only in-frame clones and drops some. The repertoire includes more than 250,000 clones, 86% of them detected once, and 1.5% to 2% sits in the top ten. The sequencing sample was made of peripheral blood. Receptors originate from a woman aged 45-59 years with acute or convalescent COVID-19.

V gene TRBV28 combines with J gene TRBJ2-1; D remains ambiguous. The germline gives CDR1 MDHEN, CDR2 SYDVKM. The CDR3 extends over 15 amino acids. V lost 7 bases, J lost 5 bases, and 18 bases lay in between. The CDR3 reads CASNTIPHEDNEQFF. CDR3 DNA sequence: TGTGCCAGCAACACCATACCACACGAGGACAATGAGCAGTTCTTC.

This chain connects TRBV5-6 to TRBJ2-1, with 10 nucleotides matching TRBD1. CDR3 size: 14 residues. V lost 0 bases to trimming and J lost 9 bases; unmatched junction nucleotides: 3. From germline, CDR1 is SGHDT and CDR2 YYEEEE. The CDR3 DNA follows: TGTGCCAGCAGCTTGGGGGACAGGGGAGGTGAGCAGTTCTTC. It specifies CASSLGDRGGEQFF.

In this sample, this clone turned up a few times. The gene calls are TRBV10-3 and TRBJ1-2; 8 bases map to TRBD1. This CDR3 region has 16 residues. The V segment lost 10 bases and the J segment 4 bases; nucleotides outside the gene matches: 17. Germline CDR1 ENHRY, CDR2 SYGVKD. The CDR3 sequence: CATYPRTGKGSYGYTF. The CDR3 DNA is TGTGCCACCTATCCGCGGACAGGGAAAGGATCCTATGGCTACACCTTC.

This rearrangement joins TRBV24-1 to TRBJ2-2; D possibly corresponds to TRBD1 (6 bases). Germline V gene sequence: CDR1 KGHDR, CDR2 SFDVKD. The V end was cut by 5 bases, the J end by 3 bases, with 18 bases between. The CDR3 length is 17 residues. The CDR3 sequence: CATSAPPRGPYTGELFF. The CDR3 DNA sequence: TGTGCCACCAGTGCCCCGCCCAGGGGACCTTACACCGGGGAGCTGTTTTTT.

V usage is TRBV30 and J usage is TRBJ2-3, with D hard to call. V was trimmed by 3 bases and J by 2 bases, leaving 9 bases between them. The CDR3 is 13 residues long. Germline V gene lookup returns CDR1 GTSNPN and CDR2 SVGIG (reference sequence). DNA for the CDR3: TGTGCCTGGAGACTCCAATCCACAGATACGCAGTATTTT. Amino acid sequence: CAWRLQSTDTQYF.

The J gene is TRBJ1-5, the V gene TRBV4-1; TRBD1 matches at 8 bases. Trimming cost V 2 bases and J 4 bases; bases outside gene matches: 7. The germline CDR1 and CDR2 sequences are MGHRA and YSYEKL. The CDR3 has 16 residues. CDR3 sequence: CASSQSPGQGNQPQHF. The CDR3 DNA is TGCGCCAGCAGCCAATCCCCCGGACAGGGAAATCAGCCCCAGCATTTT.

V is TRBV2 and J is TRBJ1-5; 11 bases map to TRBD1. Trimming removed 6 bases from V and 4 bases from J; junction bases left unmatched: 5. This CDR3 is built from 15 residues. Germline CDR1 and CDR2: SNHLY and FYNNEI. The CDR3 loop reads CASSGTGGRNQPQHF. Written as DNA, the CDR3 is TGTGCCAGCAGCGGGACAGGGGGAAGGAATCAGCCCCAGCATTTT.